The 17 T cell receptor beta chains reported below all come from one sample, sequenced in a study of T cells in Graves' hyperthyroidism and ophthalmopathy. TCR beta CDR3 region amplification was performed from RNA transcripts. Researchers ran a first-round RT-PCR on the TCR CDR3 using the HTBI primer set. A single record per CDR3 protein comes from TCRdb applying MiXCR to the multiplex PCR reads. This table holds about 200,000 distinct CDR3 sequences, around 16% found once. Sequenced input: blood. These TCRs come from a woman in her forties or fifties with Graves' hyperthyroidism.

This clonotype came up many times. The chain combines TRBV20-1 with TRBJ2-7, with D tentatively TRBD2 (5 bases). Trimming cost V 3 bases and J 2 bases, with 11 bases left between them. From germline, CDR1 is DFQATT and CDR2 SNEGSKA (reference sequence). This CDR3 is built from 13 residues. The CDR3 is CSASTRNPYEQYF. The CDR3 DNA is TGCAGTGCTAGCACTAGGAATCCCTACGAGCAGTACTTC.

Many counts were recorded for this clonotype. The rearrangement joins TRBV3-1 to TRBJ1-1; 7 bases align to TRBD1. The CDR3 loop spans 14 amino acids. Per germline, CDR1 LGHDT and CDR2 YNNKEL (reference sequence). Trimming cost V 0 bases and J 4 bases; bases outside gene matches: 2. The CDR3 DNA sequence: TGTGCCAGCAGCCAAGATCCAGGGGGCACTGAAGCTTTCTTT. It specifies CASSQDPGGTEAFF.

This clonotype came up many times. The rearrangement links TRBV14 to TRBJ2-1; 11 bases agree with TRBD2. Trimming removed 1 base from V and 9 bases from J; junction bases left unmatched: 17. The germline V gene has CDR1 SGHDN and CDR2 FVKESK. This CDR3 has 19 amino acids. The CDR3: CASSQGLRRASGRYVEQFF. CDR3 sequence (DNA): TGTGCCAGCAGCCAAGGATTGAGGAGGGCTAGCGGGAGGTATGTTGAGCAGTTCTTC.

This rearrangement joins TRBV30 to TRBJ1-1; maybe TRBD1 (6 bases). The CDR3 sequence is 11 residues long. Germline CDR1 GTSNPN, CDR2 SVGIG (reference sequence). V shed 6 bases and J shed 5 bases, with 10 bases lying between them. This CDR3 reads CACDRRTEAFF. CDR3 DNA: TGTGCCTGTGACAGGAGGACTGAAGCTTTCTTT.

This clonotype was found many times. The CDR3 here is CASSYYRPSKTGNTEAFF. The CDR3 DNA sequence: TGTGCCAGCAGTTACTACCGGCCCTCAAAGACGGGGAACACTGAAGCTTTCTTT. The gene calls are TRBV6-5 and TRBJ1-1, with D unclear. The ends were cut back, 1 base at V and 1 base at J, with 19 bases in the middle. Germline values: CDR1 MNHEY, CDR2 SVGAGI. The CDR3 runs to 18 residues.

V usage is TRBV20-1 and J usage is TRBJ2-2; 13 bases fit TRBD2. Germline V lookup: CDR1 DFQATT, CDR2 SNEGSKA (reference sequence). V dropped 6 bases and J dropped 5; count of bases not matched to a gene: 9. The CDR3 runs to 16 residues. CDR3 bases: TGCAGTGCGGCTGGACTAGCGGGAGAAGCGACCGGGGAGCTGTTTTTT. Translation gives CSAAGLAGEATGELFF.

The V call is TRBV18, the J call TRBJ1-4; 7 nucleotides match TRBD1. The CDR3 extends over 13 amino acids. The J segment lost 6 bases and the V segment lost 6 bases, leaving 4 bases of the junction unmatched. The V gene's germline CDR1 is KGHSH and CDR2 LQKENI. CDR3 in amino acids: CASSPDRDEKLFF. Written as DNA, the CDR3 is TGTGCCAGCTCGCCCGACAGGGATGAAAAACTGTTTTTT.

This clonotype has a handful of counts. This sequence joins TRBV15 and TRBJ2-7; a weak D match, TRBD1 (6 bases). Per the germline V gene, CDR1 is LNHNV and CDR2 is YYDKDF (reference sequence). Trimming left V 3 bases short and J 0 bases short, with 6 bases between. CDR3 length: 13 residues. CDR3 residues: CATSRDSSYEQYF. In DNA, the CDR3 is TGTGCCACCAGCAGGGACAGCTCCTACGAGCAGTACTTC.

This clonotype was detected ten times or more. The chain recombines TRBV29-1 with TRBJ1-5; D is perhaps TRBD1 (5 bases). CDR3 length equals 12 residues. Germline V lookup: CDR1 SQVTM, CDR2 ANQGSEA. Trimming shortened V by 6 bases and J by 3 bases, and 9 bases separated the two germline ends. CDR3 bases: TGCAGCGTCCTGACAGACAATCAGCCCCAGCATTTT. This sequence encodes CSVLTDNQPQHF.

Ten or more counts support this clonotype. V gene TRBV5-1 combines with J gene TRBJ1-1; tentatively, D is TRBD1 (5 bases). The germline gives CDR1 SGHRS, CDR2 YFSETQ. CDR3 size: 12 residues. Trimming pared 0 bases from V and 10 bases from J, leaving 10 bases between. CDR3 bases: TGCGCCAGCAGCTTGGGGAGGACACGAGCTTTCTTT. Amino acids: CASSLGRTRAFF. Together with reference TRBV5-1 and TRBJ1-1, the CDR3 gives the full variable domain: KAGVTQTPRYLIKTRGQQVTLSCSPISGHRSVSWYQQTPGQGLQFLFEYFSETQRNKGNFPGRFSGRQFSNSRSEMNVSTLELGDSALYLCASSLGRTRAFFGQGTRLTVV.

This clonotype was picked up many times. The chain uses TRBV7-9 and TRBJ2-4; TRBD1 matches 7 bases. Germline V gene sequence: CDR1 SEHNR, CDR2 FQNEAQ (reference sequence). The CDR3 is 17 amino acids. V trimming: 5 bases; J trimming: 0 bases; junction bases outside the gene matches: 10. CDR3 coding DNA: TGTGCCAGCAGCCCAGCTAATACAGGGGTAGCCAAAAACATTCAGTACTTC. This encodes CASSPANTGVAKNIQYF.

Ten or more counts support this clonotype. The chain has TRBV20-1 and TRBJ2-1; TRBD1 is a possible D gene (6 bases). V was clipped by 0 bases and J by 5 bases, with 17 bases between them. In germline, CDR1 is DFQATT, CDR2 SNEGSKA (reference sequence). The CDR3 spans 16 residues. The CDR3: CSARDPGRGKHNEQFF. The CDR3 nucleotides are TGCAGTGCTAGAGATCCGGGCAGGGGAAAGCACAATGAGCAGTTCTTC.

In this sample, this clonotype turned up many times. The chain combines TRBV7-9 with TRBJ2-1; D might be TRBD2 (6 bases). This CDR3 region has 16 residues. Trimming removed 5 bases at V and 5 bases at J, with 19 bases between. Looked up from germline, CDR1 is SEHNR and CDR2 is FQNEAQ (reference sequence). The CDR3 loop reads CASSAPGLPPNNEQFF. DNA for the CDR3: TGTGCCAGCAGCGCCCCGGGACTCCCGCCCAACAATGAGCAGTTCTTC.

This clonotype has ten or more counts. The junction shows a germline mismatch at one end, possibly a read error. This chain connects TRBV7-7 to TRBJ2-3; D is unresolved. The CDR3 sequence is 13 residues long. The germline gives CDR1 SSHAT, CDR2 FNYEAQ (reference sequence). The CDR3 loop is CASSPGRWDTQYF. The CDR3, as DNA: TGTGCTAGCAGCCCCGGAAGGTGGGATACGCAGTATTTT.

This clonotype was picked up many times. The chain carries TRBV19 and TRBJ2-1, with a weak D call TRBD2 (5 bases). The germline V gene encodes CDR1 LNHDA and CDR2 SQIVND (reference sequence). The V end was cut by 2 bases, the J end by 0 bases, with 20 bases between. This CDR3 has 19 residues. For the CDR3, the DNA is TGTGCCAGTAGTATACAATCGGGGTCGGTTCAGAGCTCCTACAATGAGCAGTTCTTC. Amino acids: CASSIQSGSVQSSYNEQFF.

The CDR3 loop is CASRTGTNSYNEQFF. The DNA for the CDR3 is TGTGCCAGCAGGACCGGGACTAACTCCTACAATGAGCAGTTCTTC. The chain links TRBV6-1 to TRBJ2-1; 7 bases align to TRBD2. Germline V CDR1 and CDR2: MNHNS, SASEGT. V shed 6 bases and J 0 bases; nucleotides not matched to a gene: 5. The CDR3 has 15 residues.

This clonotype was observed at least ten times. This chain connects TRBV7-8 to TRBJ2-3; perhaps TRBD2 as D (6 bases). The germline gives CDR1 SGHVS, CDR2 FQNEAQ. This CDR3 contains 13 residues. Trimming took off 2 bases at V and 4 bases at J, with 7 bases between the two ends. Written as DNA, the CDR3 is TGTGCCAGCAGCTTACCGGGGGCAGATACGCAGTATTTT. It yields the protein CASSLPGADTQYF.